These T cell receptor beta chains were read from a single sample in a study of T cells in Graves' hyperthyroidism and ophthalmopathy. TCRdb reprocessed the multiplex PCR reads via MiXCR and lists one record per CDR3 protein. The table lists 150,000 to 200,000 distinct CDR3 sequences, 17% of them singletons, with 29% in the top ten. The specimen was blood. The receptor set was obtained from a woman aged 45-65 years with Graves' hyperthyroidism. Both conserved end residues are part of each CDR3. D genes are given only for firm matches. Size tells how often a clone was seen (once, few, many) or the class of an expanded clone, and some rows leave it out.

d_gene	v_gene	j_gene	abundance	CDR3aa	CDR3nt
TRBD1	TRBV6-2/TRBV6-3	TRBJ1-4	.	CASSPQGGDEKLFF	TGTGCCAGCAGTCCCCAGGGGGGCGATGAAAAACTGTTTTTT
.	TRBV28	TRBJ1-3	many	CAAGGAWSGNTIYF	TGTGCCGCGGGGGGCGCATGGAGTGGAAACACCATATATTTT
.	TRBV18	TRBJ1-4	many	CASSPDRSPTNEKLFF	TGTGCCAGCTCACCTGATCGGAGCCCAACTAATGAAAAACTGTTTTTT
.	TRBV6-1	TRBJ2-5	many	CASSENWETQYF	TGTGCCAGCAGTGAAAATTGGGAGACCCAGTACTTC
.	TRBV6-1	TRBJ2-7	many	CASSQGHTYEQYF	TGTGCCAGCAGTCAAGGACACACCTACGAGCAGTACTTC
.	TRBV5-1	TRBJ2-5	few	CASSLRPPGSGGETQYF	TGCGCCAGCAGCCTACGCCCCCCTGGGTCTGGCGGAGAGACCCAGTACTTC
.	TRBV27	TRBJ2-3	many	CASSLSLGGGPRDTQYF	TGTGCCAGCAGTTTATCCTTAGGTGGGGGGCCTCGGGATACGCAGTATTTT
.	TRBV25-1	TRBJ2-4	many	CASTGTPKNIQYF	TGTGCCAGTACCGGGACTCCGAAAAACATTCAGTACTTC
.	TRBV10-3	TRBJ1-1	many	CAISQGQLTEAFF	TGTGCCATCAGCCAAGGACAGTTAACTGAAGCTTTCTTT
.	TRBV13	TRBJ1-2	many	CASSLGRGGIGAYGYTF	TGTGCCAGCAGCTTAGGCCGCGGGGGTATTGGAGCCTATGGCTACACCTTC
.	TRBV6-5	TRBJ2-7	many	CASSYSGGSYEQYF	TGTGCCAGCAGTTACTCAGGGGGGAGCTACGAGCAGTACTTC
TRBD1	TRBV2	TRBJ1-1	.	CASSSGQDEAFF	TGTGCCAGCAGTTCCGGACAGGATGAAGCTTTCTTT
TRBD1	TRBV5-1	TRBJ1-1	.	CASSQAGTGINTEAFF	TGCGCCAGCAGCCAGGCCGGGACAGGGATCAACACTGAAGCTTTCTTT
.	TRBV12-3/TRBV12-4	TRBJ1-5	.	CASSPDRRNQPQHF	TGTGCCAGCAGTCCCGACAGGCGCAATCAGCCCCAGCATTTT
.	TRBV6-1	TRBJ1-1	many	CAQLDTEAFF	TGTGCCCAATTGGACACTGAAGCTTTCTTT
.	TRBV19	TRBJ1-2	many	CASSIDRRTYGYTF	TGTGCCAGTAGTATAGATCGACGGACCTATGGCTACACCTTC
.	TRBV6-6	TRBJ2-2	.	CASSYPRAASTGELFF	TGTGCCAGCAGTTACCCGAGGGCAGCTAGCACCGGGGAGCTGTTTTTT
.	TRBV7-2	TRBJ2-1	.	CASSLDLASSYNEQFF	TGTGCCAGCAGCTTAGATTTAGCGAGCTCCTACAATGAGCAGTTCTTC
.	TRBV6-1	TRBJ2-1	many	CASTDGGSYNEQFF	TGTGCCAGCACCGACGGAGGCTCCTACAATGAGCAGTTCTTC
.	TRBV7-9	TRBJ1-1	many	CASRPRTAVNTEAFF	TGTGCCAGCAGACCCCGGACAGCTGTGAACACTGAAGCTTTCTTT
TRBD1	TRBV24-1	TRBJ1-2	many	CATSDSHRGPTEYGYTF	TGTGCCACCAGTGATTCGCACAGGGGCCCTACTGAGTATGGCTACACCTTC
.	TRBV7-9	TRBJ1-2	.	CASSFTGNGYTF	TGTGCCAGCAGCTTCACAGGGAATGGCTACACCTTC
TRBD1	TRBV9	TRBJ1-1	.	CASSQTGTGGRRTEAFF	TGTGCCAGCAGTCAAACCGGGACAGGGGGGCGGCGGACTGAAGCTTTCTTT
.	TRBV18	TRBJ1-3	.	CASSPMAGTTILSGNTIYF	TGTGCCAGCTCACCAATGGCAGGGACTACTATCCTCTCTGGAAACACCATATATTTT
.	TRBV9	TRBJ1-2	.	CASSVVTGYGYTF	TGTGCCAGCAGCGTAGTGACGGGCTATGGCTACACCTTC
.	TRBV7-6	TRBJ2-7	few	CASSQDPRAYEQYF	TGTGCCAGCAGCCAAGATCCGAGGGCCTACGAGCAGTACTTC
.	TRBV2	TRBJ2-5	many	CASILGPRETQYF	TGTGCCAGCATCCTAGGGCCACGGGAGACCCAGTACTTC
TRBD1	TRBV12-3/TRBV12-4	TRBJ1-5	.	CASSFTGGNQPQHF	TGTGCCAGCAGTTTTACAGGGGGCAATCAGCCCCAGCATTTT
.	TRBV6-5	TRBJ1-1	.	CASSYGSATGDGLTNTEAFF	TGTGCCAGCAGTTACGGGTCCGCAACCGGGGACGGATTGACGAACACTGAAGCTTTCTTT
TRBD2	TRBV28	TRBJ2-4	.	CASSLPTDGRAKNIQYF	TGTGCCAGCAGTTTACCGACAGACGGGAGGGCCAAAAACATTCAGTACTTC
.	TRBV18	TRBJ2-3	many	CASSPGTTDTQYF	TGTGCCAGCTCACCTGGGACAACAGATACGCAGTATTTT
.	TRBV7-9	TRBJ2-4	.	CASSLAGRDSDIQYF	TGTGCCAGCAGCTTAGCCGGCAGGGATTCAGACATTCAGTACTTC
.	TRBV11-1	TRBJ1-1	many	CASSLSRYMNTEAFF	TGTGCCAGCAGCTTATCTCGTTACATGAACACTGAAGCTTTCTTT
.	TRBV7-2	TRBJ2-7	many	CASSSPTGAYEQYF	TGTGCCAGCAGCTCGCCGACAGGAGCCTACGAGCAGTACTTC
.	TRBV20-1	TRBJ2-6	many	CSAKTAGANVLTF	TGCAGTGCCAAGACAGCTGGGGCCAACGTCCTGACTTTC
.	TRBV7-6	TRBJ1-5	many	CASSPSQSQPQHF	TGTGCCAGCAGCCCTTCCCAGTCCCAGCCCCAGCATTTT
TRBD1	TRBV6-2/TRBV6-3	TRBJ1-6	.	CASRTGTDNSPLHF	TGTGCCAGCAGAACCGGGACAGACAATTCACCCCTCCACTTT
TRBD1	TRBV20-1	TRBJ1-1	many	CSARRTGSSEAFF	TGCAGTGCTAGGAGGACAGGGTCATCAGAAGCTTTCTTT
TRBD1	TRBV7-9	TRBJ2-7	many	CASSLGFGDRGYEQYF	TGTGCCAGCAGCTTAGGGTTTGGAGACAGGGGCTACGAGCAGTACTTC
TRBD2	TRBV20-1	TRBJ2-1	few	CSASGLASGNEQFF	TGCAGTGCGTCGGGACTAGCATCGGGGAATGAGCAGTTCTTC
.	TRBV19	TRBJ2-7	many	CASSIVEGHEQYF	TGTGCCAGTAGTATAGTGGAAGGGCACGAGCAGTACTTC
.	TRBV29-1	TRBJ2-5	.	CSVDRVPQETQYF	TGCAGCGTTGACAGGGTACCCCAAGAGACCCAGTACTTC
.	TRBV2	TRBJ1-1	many	CASSESGRRTEAFF	TGTGCCAGCAGTGAATCGGGGCGACGAACTGAAGCTTTCTTT
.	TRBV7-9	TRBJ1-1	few	CASSLLSGAGTEAFF	TGTGCCAGCAGCTTATTGAGCGGGGCGGGAACTGAAGCTTTCTTT
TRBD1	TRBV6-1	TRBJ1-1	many	CASIPRGQGAGMNTEAFF	TGTGCCAGCATTCCCCGAGGACAGGGCGCCGGTATGAACACTGAAGCTTTCTTT
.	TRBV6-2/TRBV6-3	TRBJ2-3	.	CASSVLWGEGTDTQYF	TGTGCCAGCAGTGTCTTGTGGGGGGAAGGCACAGATACGCAGTATTTT
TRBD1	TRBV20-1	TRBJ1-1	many	CSAWDSEAFF	TGCAGTGCCTGGGACAGTGAAGCTTTCTTT
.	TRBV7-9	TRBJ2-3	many	CASSLWSGGTDTQYF	TGTGCCAGCAGCTTATGGTCGGGCGGCACAGATACGCAGTATTTT
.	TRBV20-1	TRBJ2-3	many	CSANNRDTQYF	TGCAGTGCCAATAACAGGGATACGCAGTATTTT
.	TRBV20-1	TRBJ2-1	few	CSATYGWSPYNEQFF	TGCAGTGCTACATACGGCTGGAGCCCCTACAATGAGCAGTTCTTC
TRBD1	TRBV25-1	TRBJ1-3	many	CASSDEATGLENTIYF	TGTGCCAGCAGTGACGAGGCGACAGGGCTTGAAAACACCATATATTTT
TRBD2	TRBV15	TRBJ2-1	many	CATSRGVSSGGVGNEQFF	TGTGCCACCAGCAGAGGCGTATCTAGCGGGGGGGTTGGGAATGAGCAGTTCTTC
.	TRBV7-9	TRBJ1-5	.	CAGSLVGGDQPQHF	TGTGCCGGCAGCTTAGTTGGGGGGGATCAGCCCCAGCATTTT
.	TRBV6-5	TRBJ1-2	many	CASSYSISGNYGYTF	TGTGCCAGCAGTTACTCGATTAGCGGGAACTATGGCTACACCTTC